The 28 T cell receptor beta chains below were found in one sample sequenced in a study of blood T cell repertoires in COVID-19. Here immunoSEQ multiplex PCR was the method, and the copy in TCRdb shows in-frame clones only, minus some. The sample holds roughly 380,000 clones, about 88% seen once. Input material: PBMCs or T cells enriched from blood (not recorded which). The receptor source for this set is a woman aged 30 to 39 who had been exposed to COVID-19.

The gene calls are TRBV28 and TRBJ2-2; D perhaps matches TRBD1 (5 bases). Germline CDR1 and CDR2: MDHEN and SYDVKM. CDR3 length: 16 amino acids. The V and J ends lost 7 bases and 4 bases respectively, with 19 bases between them. The CDR3 loop reads CASTRLGRGVTGELFF. CDR3 in DNA: TGTGCCAGCACCCGATTAGGTAGGGGTGTCACCGGGGAGCTGTTTTTT.

The chain carries TRBV10-1 and TRBJ2-3; maybe TRBD1 (6 bases). This CDR3 comprises 15 residues. The germline CDR1 and CDR2 sequences are WNHNN and SYGVQD (reference sequence). V dropped 4 bases and J dropped 1 base, with 12 bases sitting between them. CDR3 DNA: TGCGCCAGCAGTGGAGGGGGAGAGGGCACAGATACGCAGTATTTT. Translation gives CASSGGGEGTDTQYF.

V gene TRBV10-2 combines with J gene TRBJ2-1, with 9 positions matching TRBD2. The CDR3 is 15 residues long. Trimming at V came to 4 bases and at J to 6 bases, leaving 7 bases not matched to a gene. Per the germline V gene, CDR1 is WSHSY and CDR2 is SAAADI. The DNA of the CDR3 is TGCGCCAGCAGTGCTCGGCTAGCGGGGTCCAATGAGCAGTTCTTC. Translating it yields CASSARLAGSNEQFF.

For this clone: This specimen includes other DNA sequences encoding the same CDR3. This sequence joins TRBV7-3 and TRBJ2-7; 7 positions match TRBD2. The CDR3 is made up of 15 amino acids. The V gene end was trimmed by 2 bases and the J gene end by 7 bases; junction bases not matched to a gene: 11. Germline lookup yields CDR1 SGHTA and CDR2 FQGTGA. CDR3 protein: CASSLSGGSGGEQYF. CDR3 nucleotides: TGTGCCAGCAGCTTATCGGGCGGGAGTGGGGGGGAGCAGTACTTC.

The chain links TRBV7-8 to TRBJ2-7, with D hard to call. The CDR3 runs to 12 residues. Germline CDR1 is SGHVS and CDR2 is FQNEAQ. The V end was cut by 2 bases, the J end by 6 bases, with 8 bases between. CDR3 nucleotide sequence: TGTGCCAGCAGCTTACGTATCGGCGAGCAGTACTTC. Protein sequence: CASSLRIGEQYF. The full variable domain, its missing parts supplied by reference TRBV7-8 and TRBJ2-7, is GAGVSQSPRYKVAKRGQDVALRCDPISGHVSLFWYQQALGQGPEFLTYFQNEAQLDKSGLPSDRFFAERPEGSVSTLKIQRTQQEDSAVYLCASSLRIGEQYFGPGTRLTVT.

Worth noting for this clone: The same CDR3 arises from other DNA sequences in this sample as well. The chain recombines TRBV9 with TRBJ1-3, with TRBD1 matching over 11 bases. Germline CDR1 is SGDLS and CDR2 is YYNGEE. With V trimmed by 3 bases and J by 0 bases, 5 bases remained unmatched. This CDR3 is 17 amino acids long. Here the CDR3 DNA reads TGTGCCAGCAGCGCCCCAGGGACAGGGGGCTCTGGAAACACCATATATTTT. Its translation is CASSAPGTGGSGNTIYF.

The chain has TRBV28 and TRBJ1-5; tentatively, D is TRBD1 (5 bases). This CDR3 is 16 amino acids long. V shed 2 bases and J shed 3 bases, with 14 bases lying between them. Per germline, CDR1 MDHEN and CDR2 SYDVKM. In nucleotides, the CDR3 is TGTGCCAGCAGTTTAAGTGGGCAGGGCCCCAATCAGCCCCAGCATTTT. It translates to CASSLSGQGPNQPQHF.

This chain joins TRBV7-2 and TRBJ2-7; 11 bases agree with TRBD2. Germline CDR1 is SGHTA and CDR2 is FQGNSA. This CDR3 contains 15 residues. Trimming cost V 5 bases and J 5 bases; bases outside gene matches: 8. The CDR3 DNA sequence: TGTGCCAGCAGCCAAACTAGCGGGAGTCCCCACGAGCAGTACTTC. This gives the protein CASSQTSGSPHEQYF.

The chain joins TRBV9 to TRBJ2-1, with D possibly being TRBD1 (6 bases). Germline CDR1 and CDR2: SGDLS and YYNGEE. V lost 6 bases and J 4 bases, leaving 14 bases between the germline ends. The CDR3 length is 14 residues. CDR3 bases: TGTGCCAGCACCGAATGGACAGATTACAATGAGCAGTTCTTC. Translated, it gives CASTEWTDYNEQFF.

CDR3 region: CASSIGTSGSNEQYF. CDR3 DNA: TGTGCCAGTAGTATAGGGACTAGCGGGAGTAACGAGCAGTACTTC. This chain connects TRBV19 to TRBJ2-7; 13 bases agree with TRBD2. This CDR3 is built from 15 residues. Germline values: CDR1 LNHDA, CDR2 SQIVND (reference sequence). Trimming at V came to 1 base and at J to 5 bases, leaving 2 bases not matched to a gene.

This rearrangement joins TRBV5-1 to TRBJ2-1; 10 bases line up with TRBD2. Germline V CDR1 and CDR2: SGHRS, YFSETQ. Trimming at V came to 7 bases and at J to 7 bases, leaving 11 bases not matched to a gene. CDR3 length: 15 amino acids. CDR3 sequence: CASAQLAGEENEQFF. Written as DNA, the CDR3 is TGCGCCAGCGCCCAGCTAGCGGGAGAGGAGAATGAGCAGTTCTTC.

The chain couples TRBV27 to TRBJ1-4; 7 nucleotides match TRBD1. V shed 6 bases, J shed 3 bases, and the junction held 4 bases outside the gene matches. In germline, CDR1 is MNHEY, CDR2 SMNVEV (reference sequence). The CDR3 totals 14 residues. Here the CDR3 DNA reads TGTGCCAGCAGCTACAGGGGATCTAATGAAAAACTGTTTTTT. Protein: CASSYRGSNEKLFF.

A word on this clone: Other nucleotide sequences in the sample specify the same CDR3. The rearrangement links TRBV5-1 to TRBJ2-5, with 9 bases lining up with TRBD1. The junction had 3 bases not matched to a gene; V was cut back by 4 bases and J by 5 bases. CDR1 and CDR2 from the germline V gene are SGHRS and YFSETQ. CDR3 length: 13 residues. In DNA, the CDR3 is TGCGCCAGCAGCCCCGGACAGGGGGAGACCCAGTACTTC. It codes for CASSPGQGETQYF. Full variable domain (outside the CDR3, taken from reference TRBV5-1 and TRBJ2-5): KAGVTQTPRYLIKTRGQQVTLSCSPISGHRSVSWYQQTPGQGLQFLFEYFSETQRNKGNFPGRFSGRQFSNSRSEMNVSTLELGDSALYLCASSPGQGETQYFGPGTRLLVL.

The chain uses TRBV5-1 and TRBJ2-7; 7 bases fit TRBD1. Per the germline V gene, CDR1 is SGHRS and CDR2 is YFSETQ. The CDR3 has 17 amino acids. Trimming cost V 0 bases and J 2 bases; bases outside gene matches: 11. The CDR3 protein is CASSLGRLDRFAYEQYF. CDR3 in DNA: TGCGCCAGCAGCTTGGGACGACTGGACAGGTTCGCCTACGAGCAGTACTTC.

The chain links TRBV28 to TRBJ2-1, with no clear D. The germline V and J ends were trimmed by 1 base and 7 bases, with 8 bases remaining between them. CDR1 and CDR2 (germline): MDHEN, SYDVKM. This CDR3 contains 13 residues. The CDR3, as DNA: TGTGCCAGCAGTTTATTGGTTGCGAATGAGCAGTTCTTC. Residues: CASSLLVANEQFF.

The chain couples TRBV7-9 to TRBJ1-5; D unresolved. The CDR3 contains 14 residues. Per the germline V gene, CDR1 is SEHNR and CDR2 is FQNEAQ (reference sequence). V was shortened by 5 bases and J by 0 bases, with 8 bases between the two germline ends. As DNA, the CDR3 is TGTGCCAGCAGCCTCGACATTAGCAATCAGCCCCAGCATTTT. Translated: CASSLDISNQPQHF.

There are many counts of this clone. V gene TRBV24-1 combines with J gene TRBJ2-1; 10 bases are a match to TRBD2. The germline CDR1 and CDR2 sequences are KGHDR and SFDVKD. The CDR3 contains 15 residues. J lost 4 bases, V lost 5 bases, and 4 bases had no gene match. The CDR3 reads CATSAASGSYNEQFF. DNA for the CDR3: TGTGCCACCAGTGCCGCTAGCGGGAGTTACAATGAGCAGTTCTTC.

The chain joins TRBV5-1 to TRBJ1-5; D not resolved. Trimming stripped 1 base from V and 3 bases from J, with 11 bases between. CDR3 length: 15 amino acids. Germline V gives CDR1 SGHRS, CDR2 YFSETQ. The CDR3 here is CASSLSGVPNQPQHF. The CDR3 nucleotides are TGCGCCAGCAGCTTGAGCGGGGTTCCCAATCAGCCCCAGCATTTT. Filled out from reference TRBV5-1 and TRBJ1-5, the complete variable domain reads KAGVTQTPRYLIKTRGQQVTLSCSPISGHRSVSWYQQTPGQGLQFLFEYFSETQRNKGNFPGRFSGRQFSNSRSEMNVSTLELGDSALYLCASSLSGVPNQPQHFGDGTRLSIL.

A word on this clone: This sample includes further DNA sequences coding for the same CDR3. The rearrangement joins TRBV11-3 to TRBJ1-3; TRBD1 aligns across 8 bases. The CDR3 is 15 residues long. The germline gives CDR1 SGHNT, CDR2 YENEEA. The junction had 5 bases not matched to a gene; V was cut back by 5 bases and J by 2 bases. The CDR3 loop reads CASSPGQGPGNTIYF. The CDR3 region has the DNA TGTGCCAGCAGCCCCGGACAGGGCCCTGGAAACACCATATATTTT.

This clone was recorded only once. This chain connects TRBV30 to TRBJ2-2, with D maybe TRBD1 (5 bases). Trimming took 3 bases from V and 6 from J, leaving 14 bases between them. This CDR3 comprises 14 residues. Germline-derived CDR1 and CDR2 are GTSNPN and SVGIG (reference sequence). In DNA, the CDR3 is TGTGCCTGGAGCGGTTCGAAGGGGTCCGGGGAGCTGTTTTTT. This translates into CAWSGSKGSGELFF.

This sequence joins TRBV24-1 and TRBJ1-3, with D unresolved. Trimming pared 5 bases from V and 4 bases from J, leaving 8 bases between. The germline V gene encodes CDR1 KGHDR and CDR2 SFDVKD. The CDR3 contains 13 residues. The CDR3 nucleotides are TGTGCCACCAGTGGTACCAGGGGAAACACCATATATTTT. As protein: CATSGTRGNTIYF.

The rearrangement uses TRBV9 and TRBJ2-5; TRBD1 aligns across 9 bases. CDR3 length: 17 amino acids. V gave up 3 bases and J gave up 5 bases; unmatched junction bases: 14. Germline values: CDR1 SGDLS, CDR2 YYNGEE. DNA for the CDR3: TGTGCCAGCAGCGGAAACCTCCAACAGGGGGCGGGGGAGACCCAGTACTTC. It translates to CASSGNLQQGAGETQYF.

The J gene is TRBJ1-2, the V gene TRBV5-1, with D perhaps matching TRBD1 (6 bases). This CDR3 has 18 amino acids. Germline V CDR1 and CDR2: SGHRS, YFSETQ. V lost 2 bases, J lost 4 bases, and 24 bases lay in between. The CDR3 coding sequence is TGCGCCAGCAGCTTCCTGCCCGAGACACTACAGGGACGCTATGGCTACACCTTC. Amino acid sequence: CASSFLPETLQGRYGYTF. Full variable domain (rest looked up from reference TRBV5-1 and TRBJ1-2): KAGVTQTPRYLIKTRGQQVTLSCSPISGHRSVSWYQQTPGQGLQFLFEYFSETQRNKGNFPGRFSGRQFSNSRSEMNVSTLELGDSALYLCASSFLPETLQGRYGYTFGSGTRLTVV.

Only one count was recorded for this clone. This rearrangement joins TRBV11-2 to TRBJ2-1; 9 bases agree with TRBD2. J lost 0 bases, V lost 5 bases, and 11 bases had no gene match. Germline V gene sequence: CDR1 SGHAT, CDR2 FQNNGV. There are 18 residues in the CDR3. CDR3 amino acids: CASSPGTSPYSSYNEQFF. CDR3 DNA: TGTGCCAGCAGCCCCGGGACTAGCCCCTACAGCTCCTACAATGAGCAGTTCTTC.

This clone was found once. The gene calls are TRBV20-1 and TRBJ2-3; D gene unclear. The CDR3 is made up of 10 amino acids. Per germline, CDR1 DFQATT and CDR2 SNEGSKA (reference sequence). Trimming stripped 6 bases from V and 5 bases from J, with 6 bases between. CDR3 protein: CSAERDTQYF. The CDR3 DNA is TGCAGTGCCGAGAGAGATACGCAGTATTTT.

The rearrangement joins TRBV7-2 to TRBJ2-1, with TRBD2 as a possible D gene (6 bases). Trimming removed 3 bases from V and 9 bases from J, with 21 bases in between. This CDR3 comprises 16 residues. Per germline, CDR1 SGHTA and CDR2 FQGNSA. The CDR3 loop is CASSLGGGFLWGEQFF. The CDR3 DNA follows: TGTGCCAGCAGCTTGGGGGGAGGTTTTTTATGGGGTGAGCAGTTCTTC.

The chain is built from TRBV27 and TRBJ2-2; possible D gene TRBD1, 6 bases. Trimming pared 6 bases from V and 0 bases from J, leaving 11 bases between. The CDR3 contains 15 residues. Germline-derived CDR1 and CDR2 are MNHEY and SMNVEV (reference sequence). The CDR3 sequence is CASSKAGANTGELFF. In DNA form, the CDR3 reads TGTGCCAGCAGCAAGGCAGGGGCGAACACCGGGGAGCTGTTTTTT.

J is TRBJ2-1 and V is TRBV11-2; the D gene is possibly TRBD2 (5 bases). Trimming removed 2 bases at V and 0 bases at J, with 14 bases between. The germline V gene has CDR1 SGHAT and CDR2 FQNNGV. This CDR3 region has 17 residues. The CDR3 spells CASSLWAGKSSYNEQFF. The CDR3 DNA follows: TGTGCCAGCAGCTTATGGGCGGGTAAAAGCTCCTACAATGAGCAGTTCTTC.